This T cell receptor (beta chain) emerged from a study of vaccination and CD4 T cells after COVID-19. Study-level background: Sampling post-COVID took place a median approximately 100 days after diagnosis (range 35 to 161).

Overall study results and limits: A relatively small number of convalescent patients were studied, and no early post-infection timepoints were included. Convalescent patients showed a median around 90% of reactive clones that were seen only post-vaccination.

This clonotype was observed a few times. Its antigen is still unknown. TCRdb independently ran MiXCR on the PCR reads; one entry per CDR3 protein. The sample has about 28,000 distinct CDR3 sequences; around 50% are singletons. Regarding time point: late sampling 161 to 241 days after vaccination in three convalescent patients. Trimming took off 8 bases at V and 2 bases at J, with 25 bases between the two ends. Germline V CDR1 and CDR2: MNHNS, SASEGT. This CDR3 is built from 17 residues. The chain couples TRBV6-1 to TRBJ2-7, with D tentatively TRBD1 (5 bases). The material was CD4+ T cells from blood, obtained about 7 months after SARS-CoV-2 vaccination. The source is a human donor who had recovered from COVID-19. The CDR3 nucleotides read TGTGCCAGCGTATCAGTTCTGGCCACAGGCGATACCTACGAGCAGTACTTC. It specifies CASVSVLATGDTYEQYF.